The present T cell receptor beta chain was sequenced within a study of regulatory T cells in long-lasting Graves disease. Trimming removed 3 bases at V and 3 bases at J, with 10 bases between. The CDR3 has 13 residues. From germline, CDR1 is DFQATT and CDR2 SNEGSKA (reference sequence). Sample time point: persistent/refractory GD, antithyroid drugs over 5 years with positive TRAb. PBMCs were the source of the RNA used for TCR sequencing. Graves' disease diagnoses used American Thyroid Association guidelines. Peripheral blood, about 10 milliliters per patient, was collected in EDTA tubes. CDR3 regions were amplified by Arm-PCR using iRepertoire HTBI primers to build TCR beta libraries. MiXCR was run by TCRdb on the multiplex PCR reads, yielding one entry per CDR3 protein. The sample yields around 430,000 distinct CDR3 sequences, 20% to 25% seen once. Regarding the study as a whole: Newly diagnosed patients had higher TCR diversity than persistent Graves' patients did. Among the persistent patients, some 2,900 public clonotypes were shared, more than the 950 to 1,000 shared among new patients.

A remark on this clonotype: No antigen is known for it.

The starting material was peripheral blood mononuclear cells (PBMCs), obtained when the disease was refractory, from a patient treated with antithyroid drugs. The chain is built from TRBV20-1 and TRBJ2-3; the D gene is possibly TRBD2 (6 bases). This receptor was obtained from a female donor with Graves disease. The CDR3 spells CSARGGLTDTQYF. As DNA, the CDR3 is TGCAGTGCTAGGGGGGGACTTACAGATACGCAGTATTTT.